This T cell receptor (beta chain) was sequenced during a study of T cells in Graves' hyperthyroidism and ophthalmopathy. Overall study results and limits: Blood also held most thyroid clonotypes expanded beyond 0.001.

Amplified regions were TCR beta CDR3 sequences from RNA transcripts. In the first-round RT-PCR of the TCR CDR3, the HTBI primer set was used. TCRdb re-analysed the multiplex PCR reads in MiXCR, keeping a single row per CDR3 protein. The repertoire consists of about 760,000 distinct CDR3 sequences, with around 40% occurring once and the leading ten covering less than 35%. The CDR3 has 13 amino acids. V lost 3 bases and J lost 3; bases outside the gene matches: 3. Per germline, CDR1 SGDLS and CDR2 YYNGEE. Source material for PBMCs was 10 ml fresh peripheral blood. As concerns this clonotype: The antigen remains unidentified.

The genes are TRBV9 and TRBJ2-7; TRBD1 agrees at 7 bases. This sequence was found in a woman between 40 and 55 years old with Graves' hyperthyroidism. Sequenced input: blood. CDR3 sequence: CASSETGFYEQYF. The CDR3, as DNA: TGTGCCAGCAGCGAGACAGGGTTCTACGAGCAGTACTTC.